This T cell receptor (beta chain) was retrieved from a study of read filtering for tumor transcriptome and immune sequencing. Study-level findings and limits: Compared with RNA-seq, IR-seq gave much higher clonotype depth and reliability.

As to this clonotype: What it recognizes is unknown.

The CDR3 extends over 16 amino acids. From around 0.4 ug of RNA, a library with molecular barcoded alpha/delta and beta/gamma adaptors was made. TCRdb reprocessed the reads with MiXCR, giving one entry per CDR3 protein. The table lists approximately 150,000 distinct CDR3 sequences, less than 15% of them singletons. Sequencing was done on a sample of a population of CD138-negative cells sorted from bone marrow. This receptor was obtained from a donor aged 40 or older with multiple myeloma. The rearrangement joins TRBV21-1 to TRBJ2-7; the listed D gene, TRBD1, was not tested against the DNA. TRBV21-1 is described as a pseudogene. CDR3 amino acids: CASSKARSHFSYEQYF. The CDR3 bases are TGTGCCAGCAGCAAAGCGAGGTCCCACTTCTCCTACGAGCAGTACTTC.